This T cell receptor (beta chain) was sequenced during a study of early T cells in non-severe SARS-CoV-2 infection listed by TCRdb under 2021. Notes on the research overall: Because TCR sequencing relied on bulk RNA taken from unsorted whole blood, pairing of alpha and beta chains was not possible.

Worth noting for this clonotype: The antigen it binds to is not known. The sample holds no much larger clone one base away, and base qualities are not on file.

Library creation used 5' RACE. Reads for this sample came from a NextSeq 500. The TCR library protocol attached unique molecular identifiers to individual cDNA molecules to correct for sequencing error and PCR bias. TCR alpha and beta chains were both sequenced, and the abundances of alpha and beta sequences in each sample were closely correlated with each other. In the authors' own workflow: Decombinator V4 was used to annotate TCR sequences for V gene, J gene and CDR3. TCRs were defined as expanded if a significant change between any two time points was detected under a Poisson model with p below 0.0001. TCR abundances were normalised to the total number of TCRs sequenced in each sample and reported as counts per million. TRAV1-2 paired with TRAJ12, TRAJ20 or TRAJ33 defined MAIT TCRs, while TRAV10 paired with TRAJ18 defined iNKT TCRs. VDJdb, accessed on 1 November 2021, was searched for TCRs annotated for CMV, EBV and SARS-CoV-2, and TCRs annotated for more than one antigen were excluded. Through fastp at Q25 and MiXCR, TCRdb rebuilt clones from the public reads, retaining in-frame beta chains. Duplicate CDR3 protein sequences are folded into a single record with the most common DNA and genes. TCRdb, rather than the study authors, made the V and J calls. The sample contains roughly 88,000 distinct CDR3 sequences, approximately 15% of them found a single time. In total, the top ten clones hold roughly 6% of the sample.

A case-control design nested within a healthcare worker cohort in London, UK, was used, with weekly nasopharyngeal swab PCR tests and blood sampling performed. Healthcare workers were enrolled in the week of the UK lockdown, from 23 to 31 March 2020, and were followed every week for up to roughly 15 weeks. Germline trimming: 6 bases from V, 7 bases from J; junction bases outside gene matches: 6. Inclusive of the bounding cysteine and phenylalanine, the CDR3 is 14 residues long. Solely the CDR3 DNA is kept, with 42 bases framed from the first base. As encoded in the germline V gene, CDR1 is MDHEN while CDR2 is SYDVKM. On the study overall, not on this receptor specifically: Matching against VDJdb was skewed toward anti-spike CD8 responses, likely underestimated virus-specific expansions, and missed private and CD4 specificities.

The sequenced material came from whole blood. The TCR comes from an adult who was a healthcare worker with PCR-confirmed SARS-CoV-2 infection or an uninfected control (not recorded which). The chain was built from TRBV28 and TRBJ1-6; TRBD1 lines up with 7 middle nucleotides. The CDR3 protein: CASRRGQRNSPLHF. The sequenced DNA: TGTGCCAGCAGGAGGGGACAGCGAAATTCACCCCTCCACTTT.